These 10 T cell receptor beta chains share one sample of origin, sequenced in a study of OX40 agonist ivuxolimab in advanced cancers. Profiled with immunoSEQ multiplex PCR; TCRdb holds only in-frame clones, not every one. This sample has about 51,000 clones, with almost 90% found just once. The sequencing used CD4+ or CD8+ T cells sorted from blood, collected in a trial of the OX40 agonist ivuxolimab. The receptors were gathered from an adult with an advanced solid tumor such as melanoma, head and neck, liver or kidney cancer.

V is TRBV7-6 and J is TRBJ2-2, with D uncertain. Germline V CDR1 and CDR2: SGHVS, FNYEAQ. This CDR3 is built from 16 residues. V lost 10 bases and J 0 bases, leaving 18 bases between the germline ends. In DNA form, the CDR3 reads TGTGCCACCATGGTCGCAGGCCCCGCGAACACCGGGGAGCTGTTTTTT. This codes for CATMVAGPANTGELFF.

The CDR3 spells CASSDHRGRGYTF. As DNA, the CDR3 is TGCGCCAGCAGCGACCACAGGGGGCGAGGCTACACCTTC. This chain connects TRBV5-1 to TRBJ1-2; 9 nucleotides match TRBD1. Germline loops: CDR1 SGHRS, CDR2 YFSETQ. The J segment lost 8 bases and the V segment lost 4 bases, leaving 6 bases of the junction unmatched. The CDR3 sequence is 13 residues long. The full variable domain, rest sourced from reference TRBV5-1 and TRBJ1-2, is KAGVTQTPRYLIKTRGQQVTLSCSPISGHRSVSWYQQTPGQGLQFLFEYFSETQRNKGNFPGRFSGRQFSNSRSEMNVSTLELGDSALYLCASSDHRGRGYTFGSGTRLTVV.

The J gene is TRBJ2-7, the V gene TRBV7-2; tentatively, D is TRBD1 (6 bases). Between the trimmed V and J ends, which lost 5 bases and 0 bases, there was a span of 11 bases. From germline, CDR1 is SGHTA and CDR2 FQGNSA. CDR3 length equals 14 residues. As DNA, the CDR3 is TGTGCCAGCAGCCCCCGGGACAACTCCTACGAGCAGTACTTC. Encoded protein: CASSPRDNSYEQYF.

Concerning this clone itself: This CDR3 is missing its conserved last phenylalanine or tryptophan, likely due to a read error. The genes are TRBV6-6 and TRBJ1-2; D is undetermined. Per the germline V gene, CDR1 is MNHNY and CDR2 is SVGAGI (reference sequence). The V end lost 5 bases, the J end lost 3 bases, and 10 bases lay between the germline ends. The CDR3 sequence is 13 residues long. This CDR3 reads CASSPLGDYGYTL. The CDR3 region has the DNA TGTGCCAGCAGTCCCCTGGGAGACTATGGCTACACCCTC.

The J gene is TRBJ1-5, the V gene TRBV7-8, with a weak D call TRBD1 (5 bases). The CDR3 has 15 amino acids. The V end was cut by 0 bases, the J end by 7 bases, with 13 bases between. Germline CDR1 SGHVS, CDR2 FQNEAQ. The CDR3 sequence is CASSLARQGVQPQHF. CDR3 nucleotide sequence: TGTGCCAGCAGCTTAGCCCGGCAGGGCGTGCAGCCCCAGCATTTT. Drawing the rest from reference TRBV7-8 and TRBJ1-5, the complete variable domain is GAGVSQSPRYKVAKRGQDVALRCDPISGHVSLFWYQQALGQGPEFLTYFQNEAQLDKSGLPSDRFFAERPEGSVSTLKIQRTQQEDSAVYLCASSLARQGVQPQHFGDGTRLSIL.

The V call is TRBV6-6, the J call TRBJ2-7; no clear D. Germline assignment: CDR1 MNHNY and CDR2 SVGAGI (reference sequence). CDR3 length: 14 amino acids. Deletions cut 7 bases from V and 0 bases from J, with 13 bases between. The CDR3 sequence: CASTKGSSSYEQYF. The CDR3 DNA reads as TGTGCCAGCACTAAAGGGTCCAGCTCCTACGAGCAGTACTTC.

The J gene is TRBJ1-1, the V gene TRBV7-8, with 7 bases fitting TRBD1. This CDR3 comprises 16 residues. Germline loops: CDR1 SGHVS, CDR2 FQNEAQ. The ends lost 4 bases at V and 0 bases at J; junction bases unmatched: 8. CDR3 in DNA: TGTGCCAGCAGCTACAGGGACAGACCCATGAACACTGAAGCTTTCTTT. This encodes CASSYRDRPMNTEAFF.

The chain links TRBV5-4 to TRBJ1-2; D uncertain. Germline V gene data show CDR1 as SGHNT and CDR2 as YYREEE (reference sequence). Trimming shortened V by 4 bases and J by 5 bases, and 18 bases separated the two germline ends. CDR3 size: 15 residues. The chain's CDR3 is CASSGRRIVGYGYTF. Here the CDR3 DNA reads TGTGCCAGCAGCGGAAGACGGATAGTAGGGTATGGCTACACCTTC.

V usage is TRBV9 and J usage is TRBJ1-6; D unclear. Germline V gene lookup returns CDR1 SGDLS and CDR2 YYNGEE. With 3 bases removed from V and 6 bases from J, the gap between germline ends came to 13 bases. The CDR3 has 15 amino acids. The CDR3: CASSDGPASNSPLHF. The CDR3 region has the DNA TGTGCCAGCAGCGACGGTCCCGCTTCTAATTCACCCCTCCACTTT.

The V and J genes are TRBV2 and TRBJ1-6; D gene uncertain. This CDR3 is built from 17 residues. Germline lookup yields CDR1 SNHLY and CDR2 FYNNEI. Trimming removed 2 bases from V and 0 bases from J, with 11 bases in between. In DNA form, the CDR3 reads TGTGCCAGCAGTGAACGGGTGGGGAGCTCCTATAATTCACCCCTCCACTTT. Translated: CASSERVGSSYNSPLHF.